This T cell receptor beta chain was recovered during a study of graft-versus-host responses after intestinal transplantation. Study-wide points: GvH clones were found in recipient marrow; some appeared first in ileum or blood. The highest levels of circulating GvH clones went along with early declines in HvG clones after transplant.

Responders (200,000, CFSE-labeled) were co-plated with 200,000 irradiated, violet-dye-labeled stimulators. After the reaction, the investigators sorted the proliferating CFSE-low CD3+CD4+ and CD3+CD8+ responders. The assay was immunoSEQ multiplex PCR, and TCRdb's table has in-frame clones only and misses some. Of approximately 4,000 clones in the sample, 29% were seen once. The CDR3 sequence is 14 residues long. V was shortened by 0 bases and J by 2 bases, with 8 bases between the two germline ends. CDR1 is SGDLS and CDR2 is YYNGEE in the germline V gene. V gene TRBV9 combines with J gene TRBJ1-1; D not resolved. The clonotype originates from a human patient who was an organ donor for intestinal transplantation. Specimen: alloreactive CD4+ T cells from a mixed lymphocyte reaction culture, collected before transplantation. The subset denotes: CFSE-low proliferating T cells sorted from approximately 6-day pre-transplant mixed lymphocyte reaction (GvH or HvG direction). The DNA of the CDR3 is TGTGCCAGCAGCGTAGGACCAGACAACACTGAAGCTTTCTTT. Translating it yields CASSVGPDNTEAFF. The full variable domain, with the rest looked up from reference TRBV9 and TRBJ1-1, is DSGVTQTPKHLITATGQRVTLRCSPRSGDLSVYWYQQSLDQGLQFLIQYYNGEERAKGNILERFSAQQFPDLHSELNLSSLELGDSALYFCASSVGPDNTEAFFGQGTRLTVV.